The sequence of this T cell receptor (beta chain) was determined in a study of T cell changes during pregnancy in multiple sclerosis. The assay was immunoSEQ multiplex PCR, and TCRdb's table has in-frame clones only and misses some. The sample yields fewer than 45,000 clones, about 90% seen once. CDR1 and CDR2 (germline): SGHTA, FQGNSA. The V end lost 0 bases, the J end lost 7 bases, and 18 bases lay between the germline ends. The CDR3 length is 16 residues. The specimen comprised CD8+ T cells from peripheral blood mononuclear cells, sampled in the first trimester of pregnancy. The receptor was isolated from a female donor with multiple sclerosis, enrolled in a pregnancy study. V gene TRBV7-2 combines with J gene TRBJ1-2; D may be TRBD1 (6 bases). Here the CDR3 reads CASSLAPLQGLGGYTF. CDR3 nucleotide sequence: TGTGCCAGCAGCTTAGCGCCCTTACAGGGTCTTGGTGGCTACACCTTC.